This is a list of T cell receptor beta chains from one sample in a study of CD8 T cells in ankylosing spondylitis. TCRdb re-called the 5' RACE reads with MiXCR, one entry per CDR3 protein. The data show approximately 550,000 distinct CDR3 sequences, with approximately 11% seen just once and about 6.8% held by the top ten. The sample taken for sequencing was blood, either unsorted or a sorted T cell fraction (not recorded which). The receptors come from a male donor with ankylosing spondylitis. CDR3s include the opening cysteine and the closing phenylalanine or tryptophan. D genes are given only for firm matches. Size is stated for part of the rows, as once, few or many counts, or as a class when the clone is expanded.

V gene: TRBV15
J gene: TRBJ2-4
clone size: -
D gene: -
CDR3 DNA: TGTGCCACCAGCAGAGATCTAAGCGGCTTAGCCAAAAACATTCAGTACTTC
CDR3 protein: CATSRDLSGLAKNIQYF

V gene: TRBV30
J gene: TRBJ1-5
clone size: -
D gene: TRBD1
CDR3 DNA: TGTGCCTCCGGGACAGGGGAGCGGCAGCCCCAGCATTTT
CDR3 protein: CASGTGERQPQHF

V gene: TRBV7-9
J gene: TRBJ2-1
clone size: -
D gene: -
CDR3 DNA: TGTGCCAGCAGCTTAGCAGTTACCAATGAGCAGTTCTTC
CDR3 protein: CASSLAVTNEQFF

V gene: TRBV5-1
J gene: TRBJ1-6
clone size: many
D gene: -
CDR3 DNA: TGCGCCAGCAGCTTTGACAGGATCAATAATTCACCCCTCCACTTT
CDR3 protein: CASSFDRINNSPLHF

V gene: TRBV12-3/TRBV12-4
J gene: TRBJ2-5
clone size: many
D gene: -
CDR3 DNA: TGTGCCAGCAGTCTCACCGGGACCAGAGAAGAGACCCAGTACTTC
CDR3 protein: CASSLTGTREETQYF

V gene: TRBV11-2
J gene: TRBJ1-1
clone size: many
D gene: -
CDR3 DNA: TGTGCCAGCAGCTTAGTTAGGACTGAAGCTTTCTTT
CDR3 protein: CASSLVRTEAFF

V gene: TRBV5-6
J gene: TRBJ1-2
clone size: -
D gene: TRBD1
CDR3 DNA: TGTGCCAGCAGTACAGGGGGCCGGTATGGCTACACCTTC
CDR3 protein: CASSTGGRYGYTF

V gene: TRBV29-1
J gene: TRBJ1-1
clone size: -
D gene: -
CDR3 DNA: TGCAGCGTTGATTCGAGGGGGAAGGGCACTGAAGCTTTCTTT
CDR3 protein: CSVDSRGKGTEAFF

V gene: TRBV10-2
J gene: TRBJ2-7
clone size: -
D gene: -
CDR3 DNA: TGCGCCAGCAGGGGTCAGGGGCTATACGAGCAGTACTTC
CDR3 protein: CASRGQGLYEQYF

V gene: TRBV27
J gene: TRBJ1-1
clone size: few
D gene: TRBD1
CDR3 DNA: TGTGCCAGCACAAAAGATCCCGCTAGACAGGGAACCCTGAACACTGAAGCTTTCTTT
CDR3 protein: CASTKDPARQGTLNTEAFF

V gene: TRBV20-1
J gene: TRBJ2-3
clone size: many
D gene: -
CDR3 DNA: TGCAGTGCTAGAGATCTTGAGAGCACAGATACGCAGTATTTT
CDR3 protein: CSARDLESTDTQYF

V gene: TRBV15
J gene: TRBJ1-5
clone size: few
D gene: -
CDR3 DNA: TGTGCCACCAGCAGAGATCTGGGCCCGCAGCCCCAGCATTTT
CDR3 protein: CATSRDLGPQPQHF

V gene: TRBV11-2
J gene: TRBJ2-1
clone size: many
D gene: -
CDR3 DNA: TGTGCCAGCCGGATAGCTTGGCGAGCCAGCAATGAGCAGTTCTTC
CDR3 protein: CASRIAWRASNEQFF

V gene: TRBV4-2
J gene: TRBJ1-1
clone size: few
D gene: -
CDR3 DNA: TGTGCCAGCAGCCAAGATCGCCGGGGGGAAGCTTTCTTT
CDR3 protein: CASSQDRRGEAFF

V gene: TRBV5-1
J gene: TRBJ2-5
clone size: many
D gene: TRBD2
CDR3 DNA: TGCGCCAGCAGGACCATCACCCGGGGGGGGCGGTCTCGAGAGACCCAGTACTTC
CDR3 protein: CASRTITRGGRSRETQYF

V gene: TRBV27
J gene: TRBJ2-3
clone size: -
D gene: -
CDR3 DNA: TGTGCCAGCAGTAAGGGGACTAGCACAGATACGCAGTATTTT
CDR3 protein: CASSKGTSTDTQYF